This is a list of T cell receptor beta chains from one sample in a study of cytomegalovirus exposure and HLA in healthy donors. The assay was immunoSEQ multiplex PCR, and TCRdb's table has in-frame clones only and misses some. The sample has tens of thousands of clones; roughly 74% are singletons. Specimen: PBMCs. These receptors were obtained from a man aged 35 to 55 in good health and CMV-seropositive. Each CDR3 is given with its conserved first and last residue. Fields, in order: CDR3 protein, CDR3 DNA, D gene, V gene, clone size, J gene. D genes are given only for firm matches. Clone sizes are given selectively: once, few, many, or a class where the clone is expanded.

CDR3 protein: CASSIRQGAYYEQYF
CDR3 DNA: TGTGCCAGCAGTATAAGACAGGGGGCTTACTACGAGCAGTACTTC
D gene: TRBD1
V gene: TRBV6-1
clone size: NA
J gene: TRBJ2-7

CDR3 protein: CASSLAAGQALDGYTF
CDR3 DNA: TGTGCCAGCAGCTTAGCGGCAGGACAGGCCCTCGATGGCTACACCTTC
D gene: TRBD1
V gene: TRBV7-9
clone size: NA
J gene: TRBJ1-2

CDR3 protein: CASSFRDTQYF
CDR3 DNA: TGTGCCAGCAGTTTTAGAGATACGCAGTATTTT
D gene: NA
V gene: TRBV2
clone size: NA
J gene: TRBJ2-3

CDR3 protein: CAWSRVSEETQYF
CDR3 DNA: TGTGCCTGGAGTCGGGTTAGCGAGGAGACCCAGTACTTC
D gene: NA
V gene: TRBV30
clone size: NA
J gene: TRBJ2-5

CDR3 protein: CASSFNQGEAFF
CDR3 DNA: TGTGCCAGCAGCTTCAATCAGGGGGAAGCTTTCTTT
D gene: NA
V gene: TRBV7-9
clone size: NA
J gene: TRBJ1-1

CDR3 protein: CAWSGSTNEKLFF
CDR3 DNA: TGTGCCTGGTCCGGGTCGACTAATGAAAAACTGTTTTTT
D gene: NA
V gene: TRBV30
clone size: NA
J gene: TRBJ1-4

CDR3 protein: CATTQRGGEDEAFF
CDR3 DNA: TGTGCCACTACACAACGGGGGGGGGAGGATGAAGCTTTCTTT
D gene: NA
V gene: TRBV7-9
clone size: NA
J gene: TRBJ1-1

CDR3 protein: CASSRGGRETQYF
CDR3 DNA: TGTGCCAGCAGCCGCGGGGGCCGGGAGACCCAGTACTTC
D gene: NA
V gene: TRBV5-5
clone size: NA
J gene: TRBJ2-5

CDR3 protein: CASEGVRNSPLHF
CDR3 DNA: TGTGCCAGCGAGGGAGTGCGGAATTCACCCCTCCACTTT
D gene: NA
V gene: TRBV6-7
clone size: many
J gene: TRBJ1-6

CDR3 protein: CTSSDRVTSGVTDTQYF
CDR3 DNA: TGCACCAGCAGCGACAGGGTGACTAGCGGGGTTACAGATACGCAGTATTTT
D gene: NA
V gene: TRBV1
clone size: NA
J gene: TRBJ2-3

CDR3 protein: CASSIGHYEQYF
CDR3 DNA: TGTGCCAGCAGCATTGGCCACTACGAGCAGTACTTC
D gene: NA
V gene: TRBV7-8
clone size: NA
J gene: TRBJ2-7

CDR3 protein: CASSLGGQGPYGYTF
CDR3 DNA: TGTGCCAGCAGCTTAGGGGGACAGGGTCCATATGGCTACACCTTC
D gene: TRBD1
V gene: TRBV7-9
clone size: NA
J gene: TRBJ1-2

CDR3 protein: CASGRSGIRELFF
CDR3 DNA: TGTGCCAGCGGCCGTTCAGGGATCAGGGAGCTGTTTTTT
D gene: NA
V gene: TRBV21-1
clone size: NA
J gene: TRBJ2-2

CDR3 protein: CASSDLQGADGYTF
CDR3 DNA: TGTGCCAGCAGTGACTTACAGGGGGCAGATGGCTACACCTTC
D gene: TRBD1
V gene: TRBV6-1
clone size: NA
J gene: TRBJ1-2

CDR3 protein: CASSYSRETNQPQHF
CDR3 DNA: TGTGCCAGCAGTTACTCCCGGGAGACCAATCAGCCCCAGCATTTT
D gene: NA
V gene: TRBV6-5
clone size: NA
J gene: TRBJ1-5

CDR3 protein: CASSGERNTGELFF
CDR3 DNA: TGTGCCAGCAGTGGCGAGCGGAACACCGGGGAGCTGTTTTTT
D gene: NA
V gene: TRBV2
clone size: few
J gene: TRBJ2-2

CDR3 protein: CATSRDSSYYGYTF
CDR3 DNA: TGTGCCACCAGCAGAGATAGCAGTTACTATGGCTACACCTTC
D gene: NA
V gene: TRBV15
clone size: NA
J gene: TRBJ1-2

CDR3 protein: CATSGSTAQNTEAFF
CDR3 DNA: TGTGCCACCAGCGGATCGACAGCCCAGAACACTGAAGCTTTCTTT
D gene: NA
V gene: TRBV15
clone size: once
J gene: TRBJ1-1

CDR3 protein: CASSQERGGNTGELFF
CDR3 DNA: TGTGCCAGCAGCCAAGAGAGAGGGGGGAACACCGGGGAGCTGTTTTTT
D gene: NA
V gene: TRBV4-2
clone size: NA
J gene: TRBJ2-2

CDR3 protein: CASSPERLGGEQYF
CDR3 DNA: TGTGCCAGCAGCCCGGAACGCCTAGGTGGCGAGCAGTACTTC
D gene: NA
V gene: TRBV11-2
clone size: NA
J gene: TRBJ2-7

CDR3 protein: CASSLYRTEETQYF
CDR3 DNA: TGTGCCAGCAGCTTATACCGGACAGAAGAGACCCAGTACTTC
D gene: NA
V gene: TRBV4-2
clone size: NA
J gene: TRBJ2-5

CDR3 protein: CASSITLYYEQYF
CDR3 DNA: TGTGCCAGTAGTATCACTTTATACTACGAGCAGTACTTC
D gene: NA
V gene: TRBV19
clone size: NA
J gene: TRBJ2-7

CDR3 protein: CASRFDRDEAFF
CDR3 DNA: TGTGCCAGCAGGTTTGACAGGGACGAAGCTTTCTTT
D gene: TRBD1
V gene: TRBV2
clone size: NA
J gene: TRBJ1-1

CDR3 protein: CASSPRDRPGGEKLFF
CDR3 DNA: TGCGCCAGCAGCCCCCGGGACAGGCCCGGCGGGGAAAAACTGTTTTTT
D gene: TRBD1
V gene: TRBV4-1
clone size: NA
J gene: TRBJ1-4

CDR3 protein: CASRPSGRGIGYTF
CDR3 DNA: TGTGCCAGCAGGCCCTCTGGCAGGGGGATTGGCTACACCTTC
D gene: TRBD1
V gene: TRBV6-5
clone size: once
J gene: TRBJ1-2

CDR3 protein: CASSWRDRGDTGELFF
CDR3 DNA: TGTGCCAGCAGCTGGCGGGACAGGGGTGACACCGGGGAGCTGTTTTTT
D gene: TRBD1
V gene: TRBV13
clone size: NA
J gene: TRBJ2-2

CDR3 protein: CASSVADSNYGYTF
CDR3 DNA: TGTGCCAGCAGCGTAGCGGACAGCAACTATGGCTACACCTTC
D gene: NA
V gene: TRBV9
clone size: once
J gene: TRBJ1-2

CDR3 protein: CASSPTGTEKLFF
CDR3 DNA: TGTGCCAGCAGTCCGACAGGGACTGAAAAACTGTTTTTT
D gene: TRBD1
V gene: TRBV5-6
clone size: once
J gene: TRBJ1-4

CDR3 protein: CASCRQGLTDTQYF
CDR3 DNA: TGTGCCAGCTGTCGACAGGGGCTCACAGATACGCAGTATTTT
D gene: TRBD1
V gene: TRBV2
clone size: NA
J gene: TRBJ2-3

CDR3 protein: CASSVDHRLDSPLHF
CDR3 DNA: TGTGCCAGCAGCGTAGACCACAGGTTGGACTCACCCCTCCACTTT
D gene: NA
V gene: TRBV9
clone size: NA
J gene: TRBJ1-6

CDR3 protein: CASSLRPGTGTPGYF
CDR3 DNA: TGTGCCAGCAGCTTACGTCCCGGGACAGGGACCCCCGGGTATTTT
D gene: TRBD1
V gene: TRBV7-2
clone size: few
J gene: TRBJ2-3

CDR3 protein: CASSLDSLNTEAFF
CDR3 DNA: TGTGCCAGCAGCCTCGACAGCCTGAACACTGAAGCTTTCTTT
D gene: NA
V gene: TRBV2
clone size: NA
J gene: TRBJ1-1

CDR3 protein: CASRGTGGYGYTF
CDR3 DNA: TGTGCCAGCAGGGGGACAGGGGGCTATGGCTACACCTTC
D gene: TRBD1
V gene: TRBV2
clone size: few
J gene: TRBJ1-2

CDR3 protein: CSGDSSGGNEQFF
CDR3 DNA: TGCAGCGGGGATTCGAGCGGTGGGAATGAGCAGTTCTTC
D gene: NA
V gene: TRBV29-1
clone size: NA
J gene: TRBJ2-1

CDR3 protein: CSVGETSGGGSDTQYF
CDR3 DNA: TGCAGCGTTGGGGAGACTAGCGGGGGGGGTTCAGATACGCAGTATTTT
D gene: TRBD2
V gene: TRBV29-1
clone size: few
J gene: TRBJ2-3

CDR3 protein: CASSTHRGKDEQFF
CDR3 DNA: TGTGCCAGCAGTACACACAGGGGGAAGGATGAGCAGTTCTTC
D gene: TRBD1
V gene: TRBV25-1
clone size: NA
J gene: TRBJ2-1

CDR3 protein: CASSLRAGTETDTQYF
CDR3 DNA: TGCGCCAGCAGCTTGCGGGCGGGGACTGAAACAGATACGCAGTATTTT
D gene: NA
V gene: TRBV5-1
clone size: NA
J gene: TRBJ2-3

CDR3 protein: CASSESQVNTEAFF
CDR3 DNA: TGTGCCAGCAGTGAGAGCCAGGTAAACACTGAAGCTTTCTTT
D gene: NA
V gene: TRBV2
clone size: once
J gene: TRBJ1-1

CDR3 protein: CASSAPGQFTEAFF
CDR3 DNA: TGTGCCAGCAGTGCCCCAGGGCAGTTCACTGAAGCTTTCTTT
D gene: NA
V gene: TRBV25-1
clone size: NA
J gene: TRBJ1-1

CDR3 protein: CASSVAGGESTGELFF
CDR3 DNA: TGTGCCAGCAGCGTAGCTGGGGGGGAGAGCACCGGGGAGCTGTTTTTT
D gene: TRBD2
V gene: TRBV9
clone size: NA
J gene: TRBJ2-2

CDR3 protein: CASSQAVGRNQPQHF
CDR3 DNA: TGCGCCAGCAGCCAAGCGGTCGGCAGGAATCAGCCCCAGCATTTT
D gene: NA
V gene: TRBV4-1
clone size: NA
J gene: TRBJ1-5

CDR3 protein: CASSESRGTGKNIQYF
CDR3 DNA: TGCGCCAGCAGCGAGTCCCGGGGGACGGGGAAAAACATTCAGTACTTC
D gene: NA
V gene: TRBV5-1
clone size: NA
J gene: TRBJ2-4

CDR3 protein: CASRPGTGNEQYF
CDR3 DNA: TGTGCCAGCAGACCCGGGACAGGGAACGAGCAGTACTTC
D gene: TRBD1
V gene: TRBV7-3
clone size: few
J gene: TRBJ2-7

CDR3 protein: CASSLDRNTEAFF
CDR3 DNA: TGTGCCAGTAGTCTTGACAGGAACACTGAAGCTTTCTTT
D gene: NA
V gene: TRBV19
clone size: NA
J gene: TRBJ1-1

CDR3 protein: CASSPRQGSREQYF
CDR3 DNA: TGTGCCAGCAGCCCCAGACAGGGGTCAAGGGAGCAGTACTTC
D gene: TRBD1
V gene: TRBV13
clone size: once
J gene: TRBJ2-7

CDR3 protein: CASSIGGRRTEAFF
CDR3 DNA: TGTGCCAGTAGTATAGGGGGGAGGCGAACTGAAGCTTTCTTT
D gene: NA
V gene: TRBV19
clone size: once
J gene: TRBJ1-1

CDR3 protein: CASSYSVLRVNTEAFF
CDR3 DNA: TGTGCCAGCAGTTACTCGGTATTAAGAGTGAACACTGAAGCTTTCTTT
D gene: NA
V gene: TRBV6-5
clone size: once
J gene: TRBJ1-1

CDR3 protein: CASSLGDRVGYTF
CDR3 DNA: TGCGCCAGCAGCTTGGGGGACAGGGTAGGCTACACCTTC
D gene: TRBD1
V gene: TRBV5-1
clone size: NA
J gene: TRBJ1-2

CDR3 protein: CASSVDATGGTDTQYF
CDR3 DNA: TGTGCCAGCAGCGTAGATGCAACGGGGGGCACAGATACGCAGTATTTT
D gene: NA
V gene: TRBV9
clone size: NA
J gene: TRBJ2-3

CDR3 protein: CASSWGGRADTQYF
CDR3 DNA: TGTGCCAGCAGTTGGGGGGGCCGCGCAGATACGCAGTATTTT
D gene: NA
V gene: TRBV6-5
clone size: NA
J gene: TRBJ2-3

CDR3 protein: CASSQDVGRMKQPQHF
CDR3 DNA: TGCGCCAGCAGCCAAGATGTGGGCCGGATGAAACAGCCCCAGCATTTT
D gene: NA
V gene: TRBV4-1
clone size: NA
J gene: TRBJ1-5

CDR3 protein: CASSPFFDSYEQYF
CDR3 DNA: TGTGCCAGCAGCCCATTCTTCGACAGCTACGAGCAGTACTTC
D gene: NA
V gene: TRBV11-3
clone size: NA
J gene: TRBJ2-7

CDR3 protein: CASSYGDTAAEAFF
CDR3 DNA: TGTGCCAGCAGTTATGGGGACACCGCCGCGGAAGCTTTCTTT
D gene: NA
V gene: TRBV6-5
clone size: NA
J gene: TRBJ1-1

CDR3 protein: CASTYGTGGKTSTDTQYF
CDR3 DNA: TGTGCCAGCACCTACGGGACAGGGGGAAAAACTAGCACAGATACGCAGTATTTT
D gene: TRBD1
V gene: TRBV5-6
clone size: NA
J gene: TRBJ2-3

CDR3 protein: CASSPQLGSGGSYNEQFF
CDR3 DNA: TGTGCCAGCAGCCCCCAGTTAGGTAGCGGGGGGTCCTACAATGAGCAGTTCTTC
D gene: TRBD2
V gene: TRBV7-9
clone size: NA
J gene: TRBJ2-1

CDR3 protein: CASSRGDSRFNQPQHF
CDR3 DNA: TGTGCCAGCAGCCGAGGAGATTCTCGGTTCAATCAGCCCCAGCATTTT
D gene: NA
V gene: TRBV5-6
clone size: NA
J gene: TRBJ1-5

CDR3 protein: CASSYPAGTEAFF
CDR3 DNA: TGTGCCAGCAGTTACCCAGCGGGCACTGAAGCTTTCTTT
D gene: NA
V gene: TRBV6-5
clone size: few
J gene: TRBJ1-1

CDR3 protein: CASSPHEPLRRGYTF
CDR3 DNA: TGTGCCAGCAGTCCGCATGAACCCCTTAGGAGGGGCTACACCTTC
D gene: NA
V gene: TRBV6-5
clone size: NA
J gene: TRBJ1-2

CDR3 protein: CASSRGRLNEKLFF
CDR3 DNA: TGCGCCAGCAGCCGGGGCAGATTAAATGAAAAACTGTTTTTT
D gene: NA
V gene: TRBV4-1
clone size: NA
J gene: TRBJ1-4

CDR3 protein: CASSLAGEYEQYF
CDR3 DNA: TGTGCCAGCAGCCTAGCGGGGGAGTACGAGCAGTACTTC
D gene: TRBD2
V gene: TRBV4-2
clone size: NA
J gene: TRBJ2-7